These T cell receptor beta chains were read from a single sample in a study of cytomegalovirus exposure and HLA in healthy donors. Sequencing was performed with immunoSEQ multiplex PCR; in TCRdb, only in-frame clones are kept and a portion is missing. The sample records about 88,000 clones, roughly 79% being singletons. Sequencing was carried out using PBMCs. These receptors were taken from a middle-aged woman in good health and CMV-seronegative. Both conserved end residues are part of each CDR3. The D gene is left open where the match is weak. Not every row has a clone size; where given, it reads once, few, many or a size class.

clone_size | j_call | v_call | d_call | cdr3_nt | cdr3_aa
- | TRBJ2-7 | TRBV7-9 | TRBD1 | TGTGCCAGCAGCGAACAGGGGTGGCCTTTTGACGAGCAGTACTTC | CASSEQGWPFDEQYF
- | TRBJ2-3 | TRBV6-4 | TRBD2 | TGTGCCAGCAGTGAGTTGGGAGCGGGGGGCGCAGATACGCAGTATTTT | CASSELGAGGADTQYF
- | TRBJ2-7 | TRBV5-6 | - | TGTGCCAGCAGCGGAGTATCCTACGAGCAGTACTTC | CASSGVSYEQYF
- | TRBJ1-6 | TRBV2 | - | TGTGCCAGCAAGGGGGAATATAATTCACCCCTCCACTTT | CASKGEYNSPLHF
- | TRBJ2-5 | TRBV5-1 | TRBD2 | TGCGCCAGCAGCCCCGGGGGGGGACGCCAAGAGACCCAGTACTTC | CASSPGGGRQETQYF
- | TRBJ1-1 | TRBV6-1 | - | TGTGCCAGCAGGGTAATTGGCCTCACTGAAGCTTTCTTT | CASRVIGLTEAFF
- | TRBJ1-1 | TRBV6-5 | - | TGTGCCAGCAGTTACGAAGGGGGTGAACTGGCAGCTTTCTTT | CASSYEGGELAAFF
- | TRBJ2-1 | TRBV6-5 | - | TGTGCCAGCAGACCATTGGGGGCCGTCAATGAGCAGTTCTTC | CASRPLGAVNEQFF
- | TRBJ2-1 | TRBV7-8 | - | TGTGCCAGCAGCCCGAATCTGGACAAGCAGTTCTTC | CASSPNLDKQFF
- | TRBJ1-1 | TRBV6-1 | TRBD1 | TGTGCCAGCAGTGAATACTCGGACAGGTGGGGAAAGACTGAAGCTTTCTTT | CASSEYSDRWGKTEAFF
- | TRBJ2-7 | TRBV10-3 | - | TGTGCCACCCGGGGCTACGAGCAGTACTTC | CATRGYEQYF
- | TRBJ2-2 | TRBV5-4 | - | TGTGCCAGCGGCCCCACTGCCGGGGAGATGTTTTTT | CASGPTAGEMFF
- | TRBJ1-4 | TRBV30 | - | TGTGCCTGGAGTGTCGGGGTGAGCGAAAAACTGTTTTTT | CAWSVGVSEKLFF
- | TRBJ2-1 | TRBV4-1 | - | TGCGCCAGCAGCCAGTTTACCGCGCATGAGCAGTTCTTC | CASSQFTAHEQFF
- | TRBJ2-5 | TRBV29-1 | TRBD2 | TGCAGCGTTGATCGCGGTACTAGCGGGGGACCCAGGATGTACTTC | CSVDRGTSGGPRMYF
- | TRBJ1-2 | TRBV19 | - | TGTGCCAGTAGTTGGAGCAGAGACTATGGCTACACCTTC | CASSWSRDYGYTF
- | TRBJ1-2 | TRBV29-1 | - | TGCAGCGTTGAAGACGGGAACTATGGCTACACCTTC | CSVEDGNYGYTF
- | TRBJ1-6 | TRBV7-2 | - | TGTGCCAGCAGCTTAGAGGGAGGGACCCCTAATTCACCCCTCCACTTT | CASSLEGGTPNSPLHF
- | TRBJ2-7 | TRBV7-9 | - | TGTGCCAGCAGCTTTGGGGGAGGCCCGGAGCAGTACTTC | CASSFGGGPEQYF
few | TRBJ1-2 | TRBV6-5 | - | TGTGCCAGCAGGGTGGGCGCCAGGGGTTACACCTTC | CASRVGARGYTF
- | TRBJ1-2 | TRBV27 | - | TGTGCCAGCAGACCGCGAGATAACTATGGCTACACCTTC | CASRPRDNYGYTF
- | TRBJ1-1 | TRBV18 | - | TGTGCCAGCTCGCCTGGGGGGGCTGCTTTCTTT | CASSPGGAAFF
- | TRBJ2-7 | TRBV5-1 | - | TGCGCCAGCAGCTCCAAAGGGGGGGCAGTATACGAGCAGTACTTC | CASSSKGGAVYEQYF
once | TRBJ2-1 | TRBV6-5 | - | TGTGCCAGCAGCTTCTACAGTGCCCCCTACAATGAGCAGTTCTTC | CASSFYSAPYNEQFF
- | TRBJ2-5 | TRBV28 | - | TGTGCCAGCAGCACTTATCGGGGGAAAGAGACCCAGTACTTC | CASSTYRGKETQYF
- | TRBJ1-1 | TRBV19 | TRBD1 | TGTGCCAGTAGCCTAGACAGGGGCACTGAAGCTTTCTTT | CASSLDRGTEAFF
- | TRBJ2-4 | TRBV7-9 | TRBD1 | TGTGCCAGCAGCCCACGGGACAGGGACATTCAGTACTTC | CASSPRDRDIQYF
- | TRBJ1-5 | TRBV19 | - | TGTGCCAGTAGTCGGACACACAATCAGCCCCAGCATTTT | CASSRTHNQPQHF
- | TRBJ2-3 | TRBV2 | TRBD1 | TGTGCCAGCAGGGCGGACAGGGGGAGCACAGATACGCAGTATTTT | CASRADRGSTDTQYF
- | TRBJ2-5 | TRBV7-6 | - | TGTGCCAGCAGCTTAGCGGGGGGGGCCGAGACCCAGTACTTC | CASSLAGGAETQYF
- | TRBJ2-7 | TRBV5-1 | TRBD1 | TGCGCCAGCAGCCTAAATACCGGGACAGGGTTCGAGCAGTACTTC | CASSLNTGTGFEQYF
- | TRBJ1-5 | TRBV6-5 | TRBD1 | TGTGCCAGCAGTCCCGACAGGGGGGGCAATCAGCCCCAGCATTTT | CASSPDRGGNQPQHF
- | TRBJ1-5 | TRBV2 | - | TGTGCCAGCAGATCCGGTGCGGAAAGCAATCAGCCCCAGCATTTT | CASRSGAESNQPQHF
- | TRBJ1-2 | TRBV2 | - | TGTGCCAGCAGTGTATCAGGGTCCTATGGCTACACCTTC | CASSVSGSYGYTF
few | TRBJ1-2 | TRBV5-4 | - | TGTGCCAGCAGCTTCGGGGCTTCCGCGGGGGCTAACTATGGCTACACCTTC | CASSFGASAGANYGYTF
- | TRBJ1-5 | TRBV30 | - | TGTGCCTGGGGCTCAGGGGCCAATCAGCCCCAGCATTTT | CAWGSGANQPQHF
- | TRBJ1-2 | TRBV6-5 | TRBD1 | TGTGCCAGCAGTCAACAGGGGGCTTCCAACTATGGCTACACCTTC | CASSQQGASNYGYTF
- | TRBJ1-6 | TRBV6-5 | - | TGTGCCAGCAGTTATGAGGGGGACCCTACCAATTCACCCCTCCACTTT | CASSYEGDPTNSPLHF
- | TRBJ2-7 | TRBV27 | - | TGTGCCAGCAGTTTAACAGACCCTCAGGCCTCCTACGAGCAGTACTTC | CASSLTDPQASYEQYF
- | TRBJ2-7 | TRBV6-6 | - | TGTGCCAGCAGTTCTCCGGGACAACCGTACGAGCAGTACTTC | CASSSPGQPYEQYF
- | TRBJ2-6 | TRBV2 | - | TGTGCCAGCAGTGAACAGGAACCCGGGGCCAACGTCCTGACTTTC | CASSEQEPGANVLTF
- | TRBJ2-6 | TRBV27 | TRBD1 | TGTGCCAGCAGTTTTACAGGGGCGGGGGCCAACGTCCTGACTTTC | CASSFTGAGANVLTF
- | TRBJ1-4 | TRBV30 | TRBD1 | TGTGCCTGGAGGAAACAGGGGAGAAATGAAAAACTGTTTTTT | CAWRKQGRNEKLFF
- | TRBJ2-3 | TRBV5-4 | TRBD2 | TGTGCCACCAGCGGGGCCGGTCGGCGGACAGATACGCAGTATTTT | CATSGAGRRTDTQYF
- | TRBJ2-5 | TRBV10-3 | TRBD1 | TGTGCCATCAGTGGGATTTCACAGGGGGGCCAAGAGACCCAGTACTTC | CAISGISQGGQETQYF
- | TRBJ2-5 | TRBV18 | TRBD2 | TGTGCCAGCTCATCGGGGACTAGCGGAAGGGAGACCCAGTACTTC | CASSSGTSGRETQYF
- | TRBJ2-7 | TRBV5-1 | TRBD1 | TGCGCCAGCAGCTTGGTTCCAGGGGGCTCCTACGAGCAGTACTTC | CASSLVPGGSYEQYF
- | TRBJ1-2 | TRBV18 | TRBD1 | TGTGCCAGCTCACCCACAGAGACAGGGGGGAACTATGGCTACACCTTC | CASSPTETGGNYGYTF
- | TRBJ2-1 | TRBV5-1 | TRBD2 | TGCGCCAGCAGCGGAGGACTAGCGGGGACCTACTACAATGAGCAGTTCTTC | CASSGGLAGTYYNEQFF
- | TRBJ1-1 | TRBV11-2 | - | TGTGCCAGCAGCGCCTCCGGGACACAAAATGAAGCTTTCTTT | CASSASGTQNEAFF
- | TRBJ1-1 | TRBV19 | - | TGTGCCAGTAGTACTTCGGGACTGATGAACACTGAAGCTTTCTTT | CASSTSGLMNTEAFF
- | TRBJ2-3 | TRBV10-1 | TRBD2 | TGCGCCAGCAGTGATCGACCACTAGCGGGAGATACTAGCACAGATACGCAGTATTTT | CASSDRPLAGDTSTDTQYF
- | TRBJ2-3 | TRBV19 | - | TGTGCCAGTAGATGGGGGCCCAGCACAGATACGCAGTATTTT | CASRWGPSTDTQYF
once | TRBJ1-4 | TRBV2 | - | TGTGCCAGCACCGGACAGCTGGAAAAACTGTTTTTT | CASTGQLEKLFF
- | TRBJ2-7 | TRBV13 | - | TGTGCCAGCAGCTCAACCGGGACATACTCCTACGAGCAGTACTTC | CASSSTGTYSYEQYF
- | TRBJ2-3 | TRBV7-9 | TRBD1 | TGTGCCAGCAGCTTAGGGAGAGGACAGGGTATGGCAGATACGCAGTATTTT | CASSLGRGQGMADTQYF
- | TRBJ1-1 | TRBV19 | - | TGTGCCAGTAGTTACTCAGGGATGAACACTGAAGCTTTCTTT | CASSYSGMNTEAFF
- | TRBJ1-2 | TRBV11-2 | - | TGTGCCAGCAGCGGAGGTCGGGGTGCCCAGACTGAGGGCTACACCTTC | CASSGGRGAQTEGYTF
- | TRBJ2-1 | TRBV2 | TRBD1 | TGTGCCAGCAGCGAAGAGACGGACAGGCTTCTCTTC | CASSEETDRLLF
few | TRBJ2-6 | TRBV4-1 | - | TGCGCCAGCAGCCAAGAGGCTTTTCTCGACTCTGGGGCCAACGTCCTGACTTTC | CASSQEAFLDSGANVLTF